This T cell receptor (beta chain) came from a study of T-cell memory formation after mild COVID-19. Turning to the study itself: Clusters were largely donor specific.

Regarding the study as a whole: There were some responding clones in pre-infection memory, which suggested that cross-reactive memory had joined.

TCRdb ran MiXCR on the 5' RACE reads and lists one entry per CDR3 protein. The data contain around 310,000 distinct CDR3 sequences, 20% to 25% of them seen just once; the ten biggest clones take up around 20%. The J segment lost 0 bases and the V segment lost 5 bases, leaving 10 bases of the junction unmatched. The CDR3 covers 17 residues. Germline-derived CDR1 and CDR2 are SGHVS and FQNEAQ. Concerning this clonotype: The antigen remains undetermined.

Sample: PBMCs or a T cell subset sorted from them (not recorded which). The sequence was collected from a young man who had mild COVID-19 (a few samples of this study predate the infection). Cell type and time point are not known. The chain joins TRBV7-8 to TRBJ2-3; TRBD1 matches at 8 bases. The CDR3 bases are TGTGCCAGCAGCCCCCTTACCAGGACAGGGAGCACAGATACGCAGTATTTT. This gives the protein CASSPLTRTGSTDTQYF.